Included here is one T cell receptor beta chain sequence, with context. Its antigen remains unknown. V dropped 3 bases and J dropped 3 bases, with 6 bases sitting between them. The length of the CDR3 is 13 residues. Germline CDR1 and CDR2: KGHSH and LQKENI. This entry is derived from a study of cytomegalovirus exposure and HLA in healthy donors. The method was immunoSEQ multiplex PCR; TCRdb's version includes in-frame clones alone and lacks a portion of them. There are some 80,000 clones in the sample; roughly 96% occur only once, and approximately 1.4% lies in the top ten. Notes on the study in general: The study listed some 160 cytomegalovirus-associated TCR beta chains.

This clonotype was obtained from a woman aged 18 to 35 in good health and CMV-seronegative. The sample taken for sequencing was PBMCs. The chain combines TRBV18 with TRBJ2-1; D not certain. The CDR3 region has the DNA TGTGCCAGCTCACCTAGCCGCTACAATGAGCAGTTCTTC. Translated, it gives CASSPSRYNEQFF. Variable domain in full (rest from reference TRBV18 and TRBJ2-1): NAGVMQNPRHLVRRRGQEARLRCSPMKGHSHVYWYRQLPEEGLKFMVYLQKENIIDESGMPKERFSAEFPKEGPSILRIQQVVRGDSAAYFCASSPSRYNEQFFGPGTRLTVL.